Following are 17 T cell receptor beta chains from one sample sequenced in a study of blood T cells in healthy people across ages (dated by TCRdb to about 2015). Library prep was done by 5' RACE. Sequencing relied on an Illumina HiSeq 2500. The second PCR ran for about 6 to 11 cycles and used a J-beta primer mix along with a sample-barcoded 5' primer. TCRdb applied fastp at Q25 and MiXCR to the public reads, then kept only in-frame beta chains. Under each unique CDR3 protein, matching rows form one entry showing the most common genes and DNA. This sample holds roughly 730,000 distinct CDR3 sequences; approximately 60% were observed only once. 25% to 30% of the sample comes from the top ten. Material: blood. These TCRs come from a man aged 40-55 years in good health.

Comments on this clonotype: The junction does not match germline at one end; this may be a read error. The J gene is TRBJ2-1, the V gene TRBV12-5; D is uncertain. The germline V gene encodes CDR1 LGHNT and CDR2 FRNRAP. The CDR3 runs to 13 residues. The CDR3 DNA follows: TGTGCTAGTGGTGTGGTTTCACTGAAAGAGCAGTTCTTC. Residues: CASGVVSLKEQFF.

The gene calls are TRBV6-2 or TRBV6-3 and TRBJ2-4; D possibly corresponds to TRBD1 (7 bases). Trimming shortened V by 5 bases and J by 3 bases, and 20 bases separated the two germline ends. The CDR3 covers 17 residues. Looked up from germline, CDR1 is MNHEY and CDR2 is SVGEGT. CDR3 nucleotide sequence: TGTGCCAGCAGTCCAGGGGGAACGGGGGTCCTCAAAAACATTCAGTACTTC. It translates to CASSPGGTGVLKNIQYF.

Only one count was recorded for this clonotype. A junction boundary mismatches the germline segment, possibly from a read error. J is TRBJ2-7 and V is TRBV20-1; 14 bases fit TRBD2. The better agreement between TRBJ2-5 and the DNA end casts doubt on the J call. The CDR3 covers 16 residues. The germline CDR1 and CDR2 sequences are DFQATT and SNEGSKA (reference sequence). The DNA for the CDR3 is TGCGGTGCTAGAGATTGGACTAGCGGGGGGCAAGAGACCCAGTACTTC. Translated, it gives CGARDWTSGGQETQYF.

The J gene is TRBJ2-5, the V gene TRBV7-9; 9 bases match TRBD1. Germline V gene lookup returns CDR1 SEHNR and CDR2 FQNEAQ (reference sequence). V lost 6 bases and J lost 3; bases outside the gene matches: 5. This CDR3 contains 14 residues. CDR3 coding DNA: TGTGCCAGCAGTCCGGACAGGGGCAAAGAGACCCAGTACTTC. This sequence encodes CASSPDRGKETQYF.

There are a few counts of this clonotype. The CDR3 DNA follows: TGTGCCAGCAGCTTAGAGTGGGTTCCGAGCGGGATGGCGGCCAGAAGTACCCACAATGAGCAGTTCTTC. Amino acids: CASSLEWVPSGMAARSTHNEQFF. This sequence joins TRBV11-2 and TRBJ2-1, with 7 bases fitting TRBD2. The CDR3 is 23 amino acids. Looked up from germline, CDR1 is SGHAT and CDR2 is FQNNGV. Losses at the gene ends were 0 bases for V and 5 bases for J; bases not matched to a gene: 28.

V usage is TRBV20-1 and J usage is TRBJ2-7; D could derive from TRBD1 or TRBD2 (5 bases each). Germline CDR1 is DFQATT and CDR2 is SNEGSKA (reference sequence). The CDR3 has 16 residues. With 6 bases removed from V and 1 base from J, the gap between germline ends came to 22 bases. Here the CDR3 reads CSALVHSGTMSYEQYF. The CDR3 DNA is TGCAGTGCCCTGGTTCACTCCGGGACCATGTCCTACGAGCAGTACTTC.

CDR3: CSARDPQTLEGGYTF. Written as DNA, the CDR3 is TGCAGTGCTAGAGACCCGCAGACTCTGGAGGGTGGCTACACCTTC. The chain carries TRBV20-1 and TRBJ1-2; D unresolved. This CDR3 has 15 residues. Trimming shortened V by 0 bases and J by 7 bases, and 18 bases separated the two germline ends. Germline V CDR1 and CDR2: DFQATT, SNEGSKA (reference sequence).

This sequence joins TRBV2 and TRBJ1-5; a weak D match, TRBD1 (6 bases). Germline V gene sequence: CDR1 SNHLY, CDR2 FYNNEI. This CDR3 contains 15 residues. Trimming left V 6 bases short and J 3 bases short, with 15 bases between. CDR3: CASRVDGGYNQPQHF. In nucleotides, the CDR3 is TGTGCCAGCAGGGTGGACGGGGGCTACAATCAGCCCCAGCATTTT.

This clonotype was picked up many times. The genes are TRBV7-2 and TRBJ2-1; TRBD2 agrees at 8 bases. CDR1 SGHTA and CDR2 FQGNSA come from the germline V gene. The CDR3 runs to 15 residues. V lost 5 bases, J lost 5 bases, and 8 bases stayed unmatched. CDR3 in amino acids: CASSPGLAKNNEQFF. DNA for the CDR3: TGTGCCAGCAGCCCCGGACTAGCAAAGAACAATGAGCAGTTCTTC.

The table lists this clonotype with many counts. The gene calls are TRBV3-1 and TRBJ1-2; no clear D gene. The germline V gene has CDR1 LGHDT and CDR2 YNNKEL (reference sequence). The CDR3 loop spans 15 amino acids. Trimming removed 0 bases at V and 4 bases at J, with 12 bases between. The CDR3 loop is CASSQEPDGSYGYTF. The CDR3 region has the DNA TGTGCCAGCAGCCAAGAACCCGACGGGAGCTATGGCTACACCTTC.

This chain connects TRBV27 to TRBJ2-4; 10 bases match TRBD2. The end of the DNA fits TRBJ2-7 better, so the J call may be wrong. There are 17 residues in the CDR3. CDR1 and CDR2 (germline): MNHEY, SMNVEV (reference sequence). The CDR3 sequence: CASSLLGGWTSGYEQYF. CDR3 DNA: TGTGCCAGCAGTTTATTAGGGGGGTGGACTAGCGGCTACGAGCAGTACTTC.

The rearrangement uses TRBV5-1 and TRBJ2-1; TRBD1 agrees at 9 bases. The CDR3 contains 12 residues. Germline CDR1 reads SGHRS; CDR2 reads YFSETQ. V shed 3 bases and J 8 bases; nucleotides not matched to a gene: 0. CDR3 DNA: TGCGCCAGCAGCTGGACAGGGGATGAGCAGTTCTTC. This sequence encodes CASSWTGDEQFF.

The chain employs TRBV12-3 or TRBV12-4 and TRBJ2-7; possible D gene TRBD1, 5 bases. The CDR3 has 18 amino acids. The V end was cut by 1 base, the J end by 5 bases, with 24 bases between. CDR3 nucleotide sequence: TGTGCCAGCAGTTTAGTTCGTCAGGGTTTTAATCCTCTACACGAGCAGTACTTC. It specifies CASSLVRQGFNPLHEQYF.

This clonotype was picked up a small number of times. The chain employs TRBV3-1 and TRBJ2-7, with D perhaps TRBD1 or TRBD2 (5 bases each). Trimming left V 2 bases short and J 2 bases short, with 13 bases between. CDR3 length: 15 residues. Germline V CDR1 and CDR2: LGHDT, YNNKEL (reference sequence). The CDR3 DNA is TGTGCCAGCAGCCAAACCACGGGACCAGCCTACGAGCAGTACTTC. This encodes CASSQTTGPAYEQYF.

As to this clonotype: Mismatch with germline at one junction end may stem from a read error. V usage is TRBV20-1 and J usage is TRBJ2-7, with D maybe TRBD1 (6 bases). The CDR3 is made up of 12 amino acids. The germline V gene has CDR1 DFQATT and CDR2 SNEGSKA (reference sequence). DNA of the CDR3: TGCAGGGCTAGGCGCAGGGGCTACGAGCAGTACTTC. Its translation is CRARRRGYEQYF.

In this sample, this clonotype turned up a few times. This chain links TRBV24-1 with TRBJ2-5; D may be TRBD2 (5 bases). This CDR3 spans 14 amino acids. The V gene lost 3 bases and the J gene lost 0 bases, with 7 bases spanning the gap. Germline V gene data show CDR1 as KGHDR and CDR2 as SFDVKD. The CDR3 DNA reads as TGTGCCACCAGTGATCAGGACTACCAAGAGACCCAGTACTTC. It specifies CATSDQDYQETQYF.

The chain joins TRBV10-2 to TRBJ2-1; 10 bases are a match to TRBD2. Germline-derived CDR1 and CDR2 are WSHSY and SAAADI. This CDR3 has 16 amino acids. V was clipped by 2 bases and J by 2 bases; unmatched bases: 3. The CDR3 region is CASSETSGATYNEQFF. CDR3 bases: TGCGCCAGCAGTGAGACTAGCGGGGCAACCTACAATGAGCAGTTCTTC.